These 18 T cell receptor beta chains came from one sample sequenced in a study of early T cells in non-severe SARS-CoV-2 infection. TCRdb fed the 5' RACE reads into MiXCR, producing one record per CDR3 protein. The profile covers more than 40,000 distinct CDR3 sequences, with 3% to 4% appearing a single time and less than 4% taken by the ten largest. The sample comprised whole blood. All receptors come from an adult who was a healthcare worker with PCR-confirmed SARS-CoV-2 infection or an uninfected control (not recorded which).

This clonotype occurred many times. The chain uses TRBV7-2 and TRBJ2-6, with D perhaps TRBD1 or TRBD2 (6 bases each). Trimming pared 7 bases from V and 3 bases from J, leaving 16 bases between. CDR3 length: 16 amino acids. Germline CDR1 reads SGHTA; CDR2 reads FQGNSA. The CDR3 here is CASTLEGQIGANVLTF. The DNA for the CDR3 is TGTGCCAGCACCCTGGAGGGACAAATTGGGGCCAACGTCCTGACTTTC. Filled out from reference TRBV7-2 and TRBJ2-6, the complete variable domain reads GAGVSQSPSNKVTEKGKDVELRCDPISGHTALYWYRQSLGQGLEFLIYFQGNSAPDKSGLPSDRFSAERTGGSVSTLTIQRTQQEDSAVYLCASTLEGQIGANVLTFGAGSRLTVL.

The genes are TRBV5-5 and TRBJ2-7; 7 positions agree with TRBD1. The CDR3 totals 13 residues. The J segment lost 2 bases and the V segment lost 2 bases, leaving 1 base of the junction unmatched. The germline CDR1 and CDR2 sequences are SGHKS and YYEKEE (reference sequence). This CDR3 is CASSFGTAYEQYF. The CDR3 region has the DNA TGTGCCAGCAGCTTCGGGACAGCCTACGAGCAGTACTTC.

This clonotype was detected many times. The chain combines TRBV11-1 with TRBJ2-2, with D perhaps TRBD1 (6 bases). Germline-derived CDR1 and CDR2 are SGHAT and FQDESV (reference sequence). With 5 bases removed from V and 1 base from J, the gap between germline ends came to 14 bases. This CDR3 spans 16 amino acids. CDR3 coding DNA: TGTGCCAGCAGCCCAGGGGACGCGGGGAACACCGGGGAGCTGTTTTTT. Translation gives CASSPGDAGNTGELFF. Full variable domain (missing parts from reference TRBV11-1 and TRBJ2-2): EAEVAQSPRYKITEKSQAVAFWCDPISGHATLYWYRQILGQGPELLVQFQDESVVDDSQLPKDRFSAERLKGVDSTLKIQPAELGDSAMYLCASSPGDAGNTGELFFGEGSRLTVL.

The chain links TRBV5-1 to TRBJ2-1, with 8 bases lining up with TRBD2. Trimming cost V 0 bases and J 5 bases; bases outside gene matches: 4. Germline V gene data show CDR1 as SGHRS and CDR2 as YFSETQ. This CDR3 has 15 amino acids. CDR3 in amino acids: CASSLAAGGNNEQFF. For the CDR3, the DNA is TGCGCCAGCAGCTTGGCCGCGGGAGGAAACAATGAGCAGTTCTTC.

The chain combines TRBV20-1 with TRBJ2-7, with D possibly being TRBD1 (5 bases). The germline CDR1 and CDR2 sequences are DFQATT and SNEGSKA (reference sequence). Trimming removed 6 bases at V and 3 bases at J, with 15 bases between. The CDR3 covers 13 residues. The CDR3 DNA follows: TGCAGTGCCCTTGAGTGGGGCATCTACGAGCAGTACTTC. Amino acids: CSALEWGIYEQYF.

This clonotype came up many times. This rearrangement joins TRBV4-1 to TRBJ2-3, with TRBD1 matching 8 bases. CDR3 length equals 16 residues. V trimming: 4 bases; J trimming: 2 bases; junction bases outside the gene matches: 8. Per germline, CDR1 MGHRA and CDR2 YSYEKL. CDR3 region: CASSPGQADFTDTQYF. In DNA, the CDR3 is TGCGCCAGCAGCCCGGGACAGGCGGATTTCACAGATACGCAGTATTTT.

This clonotype was recorded at least ten times. The V call is TRBV2, the J call TRBJ2-2, with 11 bases lining up with TRBD2. The germline V gene encodes CDR1 SNHLY and CDR2 FYNNEI. This CDR3 is 14 amino acids long. Trimming cost V 8 bases and J 6 bases; bases outside gene matches: 5. As DNA, the CDR3 is TGTGCCAGCCGACTAGCGGGAATCGCCGGGGAGCTGTTTTTT. Translation gives CASRLAGIAGELFF.

At least ten counts were recorded for this clonotype. The rearrangement joins TRBV29-1 to TRBJ1-2; possibly TRBD1 for D (5 bases). The CDR3 spans 15 residues. V lost 4 bases and J lost 0, with 15 bases in between. The germline V gene encodes CDR1 SQVTM and CDR2 ANQGSEA. The CDR3 reads CSVAGDLFPNYGYTF. Written as DNA, the CDR3 is TGCAGCGTTGCGGGGGACCTTTTTCCTAACTATGGCTACACCTTC.

The genes are TRBV11-2 and TRBJ2-3, with a weak D call TRBD2 (6 bases). The V end was cut by 5 bases, the J end by 6 bases, with 18 bases between. The CDR3 contains 15 residues. Germline V CDR1 and CDR2: SGHAT, FQNNGV. CDR3 in amino acids: CASSARDSRRDTQYF. The CDR3 coding sequence is TGTGCCAGCAGCGCTCGGGACTCCCGGCGGGATACGCAGTATTTT.

This rearrangement joins TRBV20-1 to TRBJ2-7; 8 positions match TRBD2. Trimming cost V 2 bases and J 7 bases; bases outside gene matches: 10. There are 14 residues in the CDR3. The germline CDR1 and CDR2 sequences are DFQATT and SNEGSKA (reference sequence). This CDR3 is CSARPGTSSREQYF. Written as DNA, the CDR3 is TGCAGTGCTAGACCCGGGACTAGTTCGCGGGAGCAGTACTTC.

The chain employs TRBV12-3 or TRBV12-4 and TRBJ1-6; the D gene is possibly TRBD1 (6 bases). CDR3 length equals 14 residues. V lost 6 bases, J lost 10 bases, and 16 bases lay in between. CDR3 coding DNA: TGTGCCAGCAGCGATCGGGGGGCAGGATCACCCCTCCACTTT. This gives the protein CASSDRGAGSPLHF.

This clonotype was recorded many times. J is TRBJ1-1 and V is TRBV5-4; 7 bases agree with TRBD1. Germline values: CDR1 SGHNT, CDR2 YYREEE (reference sequence). V gave up 4 bases and J gave up 8 bases; unmatched junction bases: 8. The CDR3 is 13 amino acids. Here the CDR3 reads CASSHSDRPEAFF. Written as DNA, the CDR3 is TGTGCCAGCAGCCACTCGGACAGGCCGGAAGCTTTCTTT.

This clonotype was recorded many times. V is TRBV11-3 and J is TRBJ2-3, with 8 bases that match TRBD2. Germline CDR1 SGHNT, CDR2 YENEEA. This CDR3 is built from 12 residues. V lost 4 bases and J lost 11; bases outside the gene matches: 5. Written as DNA, the CDR3 is TGTGCCAGCAGCTCGAGGCTAGCGGGGCAGTATTTT. Residues: CASSSRLAGQYF.

V usage is TRBV7-3 and J usage is TRBJ2-6; D is unclear. The ends were cut back, 5 bases at V and 2 bases at J, with 10 bases in the middle. Germline CDR1 is SGHTA and CDR2 is FQGTGA. The CDR3 runs to 15 residues. CDR3 sequence reads: CASSPNSAGANVLTF. Here the CDR3 DNA reads TGTGCCAGCAGCCCGAACTCAGCTGGGGCCAACGTCCTGACTTTC.

This clonotype was seen at least ten times. The genes are TRBV30 and TRBJ2-4; 8 bases align to TRBD2. Germline lookup yields CDR1 GTSNPN and CDR2 SVGIG (reference sequence). This CDR3 is 14 amino acids long. The V and J ends lost 3 bases and 3 bases, in that order; junction bases with no gene match: 4. The CDR3 protein is CAWRRGADKNIQYF. CDR3 nucleotide sequence: TGTGCCTGGAGGCGGGGGGCCGACAAAAACATTCAGTACTTC.

This clonotype has a count of ten or more. The chain uses TRBV7-9 and TRBJ2-4; TRBD1 is a possible D gene (6 bases). Germline CDR1 and CDR2: SEHNR and FQNEAQ (reference sequence). V gave up 5 bases and J gave up 1 base, with 24 bases separating them. The CDR3 consists of 19 residues. The CDR3 DNA is TGTGCCAGCAGCCCCCGACAGGTGGGGGTGAGGAGGGCCAAAAACATTCAGTACTTC. It translates to CASSPRQVGVRRAKNIQYF.

This clonotype was counted ten times or more. The rearrangement uses TRBV12-3 or TRBV12-4 and TRBJ2-4, with a tentative D call TRBD2 (5 bases). The CDR3 spans 15 residues. V shed 3 bases and J shed 1 base, with 10 bases lying between them. In DNA form, the CDR3 reads TGTGCCAGCAGTTTCCCCGGCGGGGCCAAAAACATTCAGTACTTC. Translating it yields CASSFPGGAKNIQYF.

This clonotype was recorded at least ten times. J is TRBJ2-1 and V is TRBV7-6; D not resolved. The germline V gene has CDR1 SGHVS and CDR2 FNYEAQ. This CDR3 comprises 13 residues. Trimming removed 5 bases at V and 2 bases at J, with 7 bases between. The CDR3 nucleotides read TGTGCCAGCAGCCCCCGCCCCTACAATGAGCAGTTCTTC. The encoded protein is CASSPRPYNEQFF.